The entry below gives a single T cell receptor (beta chain) sequence along with its context. What it binds is unknown. The source of the sample is a study of OX40 agonist ivuxolimab in advanced cancers. Study details: The patients got ivuxolimab, which is an agonistic anti-OX40 (CD134) antibody. The study's findings and limits: Relative to CD4+, CD8+ T cells held more expanded clones on average. By week 6 at 0.1 to 3.0 mg/kg, blood CD4+ and CD8+ T cells had expanded clonally.

Method: immunoSEQ multiplex PCR; TCRdb's copy keeps in-frame clones and lacks some. The sample records tens of thousands of clones, 88% being singletons. V was clipped by 1 base and J by 5 bases, with 12 bases between them. The germline V gene has CDR1 SGHDT and CDR2 YYEEEE. CDR3 length: 14 residues. This specimen consisted of CD4+ or CD8+ T cells sorted from blood, obtained in a trial of the OX40 agonist ivuxolimab. The sequence was collected from an adult with an advanced solid tumor such as melanoma, head and neck, liver or kidney cancer. V and J are TRBV5-6 and TRBJ1-1; a weak D match, TRBD1 (6 bases). The CDR3 sequence: CASSLPVGGTEAFF. The CDR3 region has the DNA TGTGCCAGCAGCTTGCCCGTAGGGGGTACTGAAGCTTTCTTT. Using reference TRBV5-6 and TRBJ1-1 for the parts outside the CDR3, the full variable domain is DAGVTQSPTHLIKTRGQQVTLRCSPKSGHDTVSWYQQALGQGPQFIFQYYEEEERQRGNFPDRFSGHQFPNYSSELNVNALLLGDSALYLCASSLPVGGTEAFFGQGTRLTVV.